What follows are 20 T cell receptor beta chains derived from one specimen sequenced in a study of control samples from healthy donors and cancer patients. The data were produced by immunoSEQ multiplex PCR, yet TCRdb's version contains in-frame clones alone and is incomplete. Among 100,000 to 150,000 clones, 80% to 95% were seen once, and the ten largest hold 0.5% to 0.7%. The sequenced material came from PBMCs. These receptors were taken from a man older than 75 with head and neck cancer.

J is TRBJ2-7 and V is TRBV5-4; TRBD2 aligns across 8 bases. V gave up 4 bases and J gave up 1 base; unmatched junction bases: 10. In germline, CDR1 is SGHNT, CDR2 YYREEE (reference sequence). The CDR3 contains 16 residues. The CDR3: CASSRGGQSNSYEQYF. The DNA for the CDR3 is TGTGCCAGCAGCCGGGGGGGGCAGAGTAATTCCTACGAGCAGTACTTC.

The rearrangement uses TRBV9 and TRBJ2-5; TRBD2 is a possible D gene (5 bases). The CDR3 length is 16 residues. In germline, CDR1 is SGDLS, CDR2 YYNGEE. Trimming removed 2 bases at V and 4 bases at J, with 18 bases between. CDR3 loop: CASSVRGAAGGETQYF. Here the CDR3 DNA reads TGTGCCAGCAGCGTGAGAGGTGCGGCGGGTGGAGAGACCCAGTACTTC.

The chain couples TRBV27 to TRBJ1-1; no clear D gene. This CDR3 is built from 15 residues. Germline CDR1 reads MNHEY; CDR2 reads SMNVEV (reference sequence). Between the trimmed V and J ends, which lost 2 bases and 0 bases, there was a span of 10 bases. The CDR3 loop is CASSLQVGVNTEAFF. The CDR3 DNA is TGTGCCAGCAGTTTACAGGTCGGAGTGAACACTGAAGCTTTCTTT.

The chain combines TRBV7-9 with TRBJ2-7; TRBD2 agrees at 9 bases. The CDR3 spans 15 residues. Trimming removed 5 bases from V and 3 bases from J; junction bases left unmatched: 8. CDR1 and CDR2 from the germline V gene are SEHNR and FQNEAQ (reference sequence). In DNA form, the CDR3 reads TGTGCCAGCAGCCTTAGCGGGAGCACCCACTACGAGCAGTACTTC. This translates into CASSLSGSTHYEQYF.

V and J are TRBV24-1 and TRBJ2-1; 9 bases are shared with TRBD1. The germline V gene has CDR1 KGHDR and CDR2 SFDVKD. V lost 2 bases and J lost 5; bases outside the gene matches: 6. This CDR3 has 16 amino acids. The CDR3 region is CATSDSDRGSHNEQFF. CDR3 in DNA: TGTGCCACCAGTGATTCCGACAGGGGGTCCCACAATGAGCAGTTCTTC.

The rearrangement joins TRBV7-6 to TRBJ2-7; 14 nucleotides align to TRBD2. Germline V gene lookup returns CDR1 SGHVS and CDR2 FNYEAQ. V was clipped by 5 bases and J by 6 bases; unmatched bases: 3. The CDR3 runs 14 residues. The CDR3, as DNA: TGTGCCAGCAGCGGGACTAGCGGGAGTGGCGAGCAGTACTTC. Translated: CASSGTSGSGEQYF.

The genes are TRBV5-1 and TRBJ2-7, with 9 bases identical to TRBD1. The CDR3 runs 14 residues. Unmatched junction bases numbered 2, after V lost 2 bases and J lost 2 bases. The V gene's germline CDR1 is SGHRS and CDR2 YFSETQ. The CDR3 DNA reads as TGCGCCAGCAGCTTTGGACAGGGGCCCTACGAGCAGTACTTC. This sequence encodes CASSFGQGPYEQYF.

The chain uses TRBV4-1 and TRBJ2-7; 12 bases align to TRBD2. The V segment lost 4 bases and the J segment 4 bases; nucleotides outside the gene matches: 5. Germline-derived CDR1 and CDR2 are MGHRA and YSYEKL. This CDR3 has 15 residues. Here the CDR3 reads CASSPLLAGGYEQYF. The DNA of the CDR3 is TGCGCCAGCAGCCCTTTACTAGCGGGGGGTTACGAGCAGTACTTC.

This rearrangement joins TRBV19 to TRBJ1-1, with D perhaps TRBD1 (6 bases). V lost 1 base and J 1 base, leaving 13 bases between the germline ends. The length of the CDR3 is 16 residues. Germline V gene data show CDR1 as LNHDA and CDR2 as SQIVND (reference sequence). CDR3 in DNA: TGTGCCAGTAGTATAGGTCGGGGGGCCCAGAACACTGAAGCTTTCTTT. It is translated as CASSIGRGAQNTEAFF. Combining the CDR3 with reference TRBV19 and TRBJ1-1 gives the whole variable domain DGGITQSPKYLFRKEGQNVTLSCEQNLNHDAMYWYRQDPGQGLRLIYYSQIVNDFQKGDIAEGYSVSREKKESFPLTVTSAQKNPTAFYLCASSIGRGAQNTEAFFGQGTRLTVV.

The genes are TRBV19 and TRBJ2-1, with a weak D call TRBD2 (5 bases). CDR1 LNHDA and CDR2 SQIVND come from the germline V gene (reference sequence). V gave up 4 bases and J gave up 7 bases, with 14 bases separating them. The CDR3 is made up of 14 amino acids. In DNA, the CDR3 is TGTGCCAGTAGTAGGCGTGGACTCCTTAATGAGCAGTTCTTC. Its translation is CASSRRGLLNEQFF.

J is TRBJ2-5 and V is TRBV15; D remains ambiguous. The germline V gene encodes CDR1 LNHNV and CDR2 YYDKDF (reference sequence). The CDR3 totals 14 residues. Trimming stripped 2 bases from V and 4 bases from J, with 11 bases between. CDR3 DNA sequence: TGTGCCACCAGCAGACCTCCCAAAGGAGAGACCCAGTACTTC. As protein: CATSRPPKGETQYF.

The table lists this clone with a few counts. The chain uses TRBV30 and TRBJ2-1; D not certain. V shed 1 base and J shed 9 bases, with 10 bases lying between them. Germline V gene lookup returns CDR1 GTSNPN and CDR2 SVGIG (reference sequence). CDR3 length: 12 residues. This CDR3 reads CAWSAWESEQFF. Here the CDR3 DNA reads TGTGCCTGGAGTGCGTGGGAAAGTGAGCAGTTCTTC. The variable domain in full, with the rest retrieved from reference TRBV30 and TRBJ2-1, is SQTIHQWPATLVQPVGSPLSLECTVEGTSNPNLYWYRQAAGRGLQLLFYSVGIGQISSEVPQNLSASRPQDRQFILSSKKLLLSDSGFYLCAWSAWESEQFFGPGTRLTVL.

This chain uses TRBV5-4 with TRBJ2-7, with TRBD1 identical over 9 bases. The ends lost 1 base at V and 6 bases at J; junction bases unmatched: 8. This CDR3 has 15 residues. Germline-derived CDR1 and CDR2 are SGHNT and YYREEE (reference sequence). Here the CDR3 reads CASSLLGQGFAEQYF. For the CDR3, the DNA is TGTGCCAGCAGCTTGCTGGGACAGGGATTTGCCGAGCAGTACTTC.

This sequence joins TRBV18 and TRBJ2-1; 10 bases map to TRBD2. The CDR3 is 15 amino acids. With V trimmed by 10 bases and J by 4 bases, 10 bases remained unmatched. Germline V gene data show CDR1 as KGHSH and CDR2 as LQKENI. As DNA, the CDR3 is TGTGCCACAGCGGGTAGCGGGGGGACTTACAATGAGCAGTTCTTC. It is translated as CATAGSGGTYNEQFF.

The rearrangement joins TRBV14 to TRBJ1-1; D not certain. V was clipped by 4 bases and J by 9 bases, with 18 bases between them. Germline V CDR1 and CDR2: SGHDN, FVKESK. The CDR3 sequence is 14 residues long. CDR3 nucleotide sequence: TGTGCCAGCAGCCGCCAGTGGGAAGGTGAGAAAGCTTTCTTT. Translating it yields CASSRQWEGEKAFF.

On this clone itself: Different DNA sequences within this sample yield the same CDR3. The rearrangement uses TRBV5-1 and TRBJ1-1; no clear D. There are 14 residues in the CDR3. V was clipped by 0 bases and J by 1 base, with 7 bases between them. CDR1 and CDR2 (germline): SGHRS, YFSETQ. Here the CDR3 reads CASSLDGANTEAFF. CDR3 coding DNA: TGCGCCAGCAGCTTGGACGGAGCGAACACTGAAGCTTTCTTT.

This chain links TRBV19 with TRBJ1-1; D is ambiguous. CDR3 length: 14 amino acids. Germline values: CDR1 LNHDA, CDR2 SQIVND (reference sequence). Trimming stripped 3 bases from V and 4 bases from J, with 12 bases between. In nucleotides, the CDR3 is TGTGCCAGTAGTATGGGTCCCCCTGGCACTGAAGCTTTCTTT. This sequence encodes CASSMGPPGTEAFF.

This clone was seen once. The CDR3 loop is CASRPWENEKLFF. In DNA form, the CDR3 reads TGTGCCAGTCGACCTTGGGAAAATGAAAAACTGTTTTTT. The rearrangement uses TRBV27 and TRBJ1-4; D is ambiguous. The CDR3 spans 13 residues. The germline CDR1 and CDR2 sequences are MNHEY and SMNVEV (reference sequence). Trimming removed 9 bases from V and 5 bases from J, with 13 bases in between.

The chain employs TRBV30 and TRBJ2-1, with 10 bases fitting TRBD2. Germline assignment: CDR1 GTSNPN and CDR2 SVGIG (reference sequence). Trimming removed 0 bases from V and 10 bases from J; junction bases left unmatched: 3. CDR3 length equals 13 residues. The CDR3 DNA is TGTGCCTGGAGTGTGGATAGCGGGGGGGAGCAGTTCTTC. Amino acids: CAWSVDSGGEQFF.

The chain couples TRBV5-1 to TRBJ2-1; D gene ambiguous. The germline V gene encodes CDR1 SGHRS and CDR2 YFSETQ. The CDR3 covers 14 residues. V lost 0 bases, J lost 7 bases, and 11 bases lay in between. DNA for the CDR3: TGCGCCAGCAGCTTGGCGGGTACTGGGAATGAGCAGTTCTTC. This gives the protein CASSLAGTGNEQFF.